This paragraph reports one T cell receptor beta chain. Antigen unknown. Sequenced by immunoSEQ multiplex PCR; TCRdb stores in-frame clones only, minus some. The table includes roughly 24,000 clones, roughly 95% detected once. Sorting defined conventional CD4 T cells as CD4+CD127+. Healthy unrelated donors supplied the control samples. The data belong to a study of B cell selection in AIRE deficiency. Study findings and constraints: Patient Tconv cells held about 31% of Treg sequences shared by healthy donors. Shared Treg sequences were biased toward short CDR3s with few non-templated nucleotide insertions. Of fewer than 4,500 shared Treg TCRbeta sequences, 31.6% were healthy-donor-only and about 9.1% patient-only.

The germline CDR1 and CDR2 sequences are SGHNT and YYREEE (reference sequence). Trimming stripped 1 base from V and 5 bases from J, with 12 bases between. The CDR3 extends over 15 amino acids. The sequence derives from a human donor in good health. The chain has TRBV5-4 and TRBJ1-4; D may be TRBD1 (6 bases). Sequencing was performed on CD4+CD127+ conventional T cells sorted from PBMCs. The CDR3 nucleotides read TGTGCCAGCAGCTTGTCCAGAGGGGGAAATGAAAAACTGTTTTTT. Residues: CASSLSRGGNEKLFF. Based on the CDR3 plus reference TRBV5-4 and TRBJ1-4, the full variable domain is ETGVTQSPTHLIKTRGQQVTLRCSSQSGHNTVSWYQQALGQGPQFIFQYYREEENGRGNFPPRFSGLQFPNYSSELNVNALELDDSALYLCASSLSRGGNEKLFFGSGTQLSVL.